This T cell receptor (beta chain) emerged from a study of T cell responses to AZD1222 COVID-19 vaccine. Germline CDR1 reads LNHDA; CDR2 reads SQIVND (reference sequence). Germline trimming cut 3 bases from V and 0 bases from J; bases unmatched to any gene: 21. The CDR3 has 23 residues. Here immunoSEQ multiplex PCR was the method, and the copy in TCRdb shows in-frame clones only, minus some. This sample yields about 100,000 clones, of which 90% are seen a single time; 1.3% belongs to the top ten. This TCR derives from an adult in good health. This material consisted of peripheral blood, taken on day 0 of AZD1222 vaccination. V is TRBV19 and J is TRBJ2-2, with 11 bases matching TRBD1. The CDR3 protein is CASSIIFFGDRGAENANTGELFF. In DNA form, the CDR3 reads TGTGCCAGTAGTATCATATTTTTTGGGGACAGGGGGGCTGAAAACGCGAACACCGGGGAGCTGTTTTTT.